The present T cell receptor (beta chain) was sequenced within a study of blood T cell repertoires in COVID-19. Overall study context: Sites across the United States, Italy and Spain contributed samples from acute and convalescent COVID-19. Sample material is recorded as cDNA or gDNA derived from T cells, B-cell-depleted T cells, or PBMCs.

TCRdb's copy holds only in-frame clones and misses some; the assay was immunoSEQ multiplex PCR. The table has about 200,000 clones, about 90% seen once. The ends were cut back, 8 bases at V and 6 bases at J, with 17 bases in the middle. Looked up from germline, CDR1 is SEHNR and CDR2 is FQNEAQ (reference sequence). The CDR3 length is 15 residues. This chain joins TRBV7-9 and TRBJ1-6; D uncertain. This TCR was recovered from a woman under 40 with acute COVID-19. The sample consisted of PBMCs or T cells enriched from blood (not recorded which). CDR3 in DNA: TGTGCCAGCTCCCCCGGCGGGGTGCGTAATTCACCCCTCCACTTT. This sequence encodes CASSPGGVRNSPLHF.